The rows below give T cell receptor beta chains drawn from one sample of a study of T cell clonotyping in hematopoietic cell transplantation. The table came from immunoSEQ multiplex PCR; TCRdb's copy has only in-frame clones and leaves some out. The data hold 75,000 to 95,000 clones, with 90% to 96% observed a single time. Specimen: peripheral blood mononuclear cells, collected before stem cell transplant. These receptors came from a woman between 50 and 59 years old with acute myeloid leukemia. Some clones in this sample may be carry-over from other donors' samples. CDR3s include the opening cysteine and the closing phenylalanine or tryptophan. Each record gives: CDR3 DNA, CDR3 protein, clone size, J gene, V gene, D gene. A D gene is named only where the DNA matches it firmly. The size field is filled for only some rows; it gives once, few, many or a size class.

TGTGCCAGCAGCCCCCGCGGGTTCACTGAAGCTTTCTTT | CASSPRGFTEAFF | - | TRBJ1-1 | TRBV7-2 | -
TGCGCCAGCAGCTTGATGGACACGAGCTATGGCTACACCTTC | CASSLMDTSYGYTF | - | TRBJ1-2 | TRBV5-1 | -
TGTGCCAGCACCCTGGTGGGACAGGGGTCGGAAGAGCAGTACTTC | CASTLVGQGSEEQYF | - | TRBJ2-7 | TRBV6-6 | TRBD1
TGTGCCAGCAGTGGGGGCGGGGACAGGAGAACCTACGAGCAGTACTTC | CASSGGGDRRTYEQYF | - | TRBJ2-7 | TRBV2 | TRBD1
TGTGCCAGCAGCCCGACAGCCGAGGGCACAGATACGCAGTATTTT | CASSPTAEGTDTQYF | few | TRBJ2-3 | TRBV5-6 | -
TGTGCCAGCAGTTCGTCCGGGACTAGCACAGATACGCAGTATTTT | CASSSSGTSTDTQYF | - | TRBJ2-3 | TRBV6-5 | -
TGTGCCAGTAGTATCTTGAACACTGAAGCTTTCTTT | CASSILNTEAFF | once | TRBJ1-1 | TRBV19 | -
TGCAGTGCTAGAGAGTTGTATGGCTACACCTTC | CSARELYGYTF | - | TRBJ1-2 | TRBV20-1 | -
TGCGCCAGCAGCTTGCCTAGTGTTGGGGCCAACGAGCAGTACTTC | CASSLPSVGANEQYF | - | TRBJ2-7 | TRBV5-1 | -
TGTGCCAGCAGCGGCGGGCAGGTTGGTTCACCCCTCCACTTT | CASSGGQVGSPLHF | - | TRBJ1-6 | TRBV5-4 | -
TGTGCCAGCAGTGCGGGCCGAACCCAAGAGACCCAGTACTTC | CASSAGRTQETQYF | - | TRBJ2-5 | TRBV6-1 | -
TGCGCCAGCAGCCAAGTTTGGACAACAGGAAACACCATATATTTT | CASSQVWTTGNTIYF | - | TRBJ1-3 | TRBV4-1 | -
TGTGCCAGCAGTGAATTCAGTAATCAGCCCCAGCATTTT | CASSEFSNQPQHF | - | TRBJ1-5 | TRBV6-1 | -
TGTGCCAGTAGTATAAATGGCAATCAGCCCCAGCATTTT | CASSINGNQPQHF | - | TRBJ1-5 | TRBV19 | -
TGTGCCAGCAGCCTATACCCGGGACAGGGGTCCACTGAAGCTTTCTTT | CASSLYPGQGSTEAFF | - | TRBJ1-1 | TRBV5-6 | TRBD1
TGCGCCAGCAGCCAAGTAATCGGGGTGAACACTGAAGCTTTCTTT | CASSQVIGVNTEAFF | - | TRBJ1-1 | TRBV4-1 | -
TGTGCCAGCAGCCCCGGCTGGGCGGGGGGGCAAGAGACCCAGTACTTC | CASSPGWAGGQETQYF | - | TRBJ2-5 | TRBV11-3 | TRBD2
TGCGCCAGCAGCCCACGGGTGGGAGACCAAGAGACCCAGTACTTC | CASSPRVGDQETQYF | - | TRBJ2-5 | TRBV5-1 | -
TGTGCCAGCAGTTTATCGTGGGTACCCTACGAGCAGTACTTC | CASSLSWVPYEQYF | - | TRBJ2-7 | TRBV27 | -
TGTGCCTGGAGTGTACGGTTTAGCGGGAGCACAGATACGCAGTATTTT | CAWSVRFSGSTDTQYF | once | TRBJ2-3 | TRBV30 | TRBD2
TGTGCCAGCAGGGTTAGGGTCCGAAATCAGCCCCAGCATTTT | CASRVRVRNQPQHF | - | TRBJ1-5 | TRBV6-1 | -
TGTGCCAGCAGCAGCCGAGGACAGGGGGTCCAGTATGGCTACACCTTC | CASSSRGQGVQYGYTF | - | TRBJ1-2 | TRBV7-9 | TRBD1
TGCGCCAGCAGCCAAGGGACAGGGGGTAACAATCAGCCCCAGCATTTT | CASSQGTGGNNQPQHF | - | TRBJ1-5 | TRBV4-1 | TRBD1